This entry lists 19 T cell receptor beta chains sequenced from one sample in a study of T cells in Graves' hyperthyroidism and ophthalmopathy. Regions amplified from RNA transcripts were the TCR beta CDR3 regions. The TCR CDR3 was amplified in a first-round RT-PCR using the HTBI primer set. TCRdb independently ran MiXCR on the multiplex PCR reads; one entry per CDR3 protein. The sample gives 190,000 or so distinct CDR3 sequences, about 17% of which show up once; about 48% is in the top ten. The sequencing sample was made of blood. All receptors derive from a man aged 35 to 55 with Graves' hyperthyroidism.

This clonotype was seen more than once but under ten times. It may be a read error: a sequence one base away is much more abundant. This likely comes from a read error, as the CDR3 has no conserved phenylalanine or tryptophan at its end. The chain recombines TRBV11-1 with TRBJ1-1, with D perhaps matching TRBD1 (5 bases). The CDR3 sequence is 13 residues long. The ends were cut back, 5 bases at V and 6 bases at J, with 13 bases in the middle. Germline V gene lookup returns CDR1 SGHAT and CDR2 FQDESV (reference sequence). The CDR3 DNA follows: TGTGCCAGCAGCGGAAGGGGTCTTGCTGAAGCTTTCCTT. As protein: CASSGRGLAEAFL.

This clonotype was detected ten times or more. The chain combines TRBV7-9 with TRBJ2-7; D gene ambiguous. Germline V gene data show CDR1 as SEHNR and CDR2 as FQNEAQ (reference sequence). The CDR3 covers 14 residues. The V end lost 1 base, the J end lost 2 bases, and 9 bases lay between the germline ends. CDR3 bases: TGTGCCAGCAGCTTAGGGCTGAATGCCTACGAGCAGTACTTC. This codes for CASSLGLNAYEQYF. The full variable domain, completed using reference TRBV7-9 and TRBJ2-7, is DTGVSQNPRHKITKRGQNVTFRCDPISEHNRLYWYRQTLGQGPEFLTYFQNEAQLEKSRLLSDRFSAERPKGSFSTLEIQRTEQGDSAMYLCASSLGLNAYEQYFGPGTRLTVT.

This clonotype was seen many times. The CDR3 DNA is TGCAGTGCTACAGACAGGGTTAGTAGCACAGATACGCAGTATTTT. This codes for CSATDRVSSTDTQYF. The rearrangement links TRBV20-1 to TRBJ2-3, with 7 nucleotides matching TRBD1. V shed 4 bases and J 0 bases; nucleotides not matched to a gene: 7. Germline CDR1 and CDR2: DFQATT and SNEGSKA (reference sequence). This CDR3 has 15 amino acids.

This clonotype showed up many times. The chain couples TRBV3-1 to TRBJ2-3; 11 nucleotides align to TRBD2. In germline, CDR1 is LGHDT, CDR2 YNNKEL (reference sequence). The CDR3 is 15 amino acids. The ends lost 3 bases at V and 3 bases at J; junction bases unmatched: 2. Written as DNA, the CDR3 is TGTGCCAGCAGCCATACTAGCGGGGGTACAGATACGCAGTATTTT. Its translation: CASSHTSGGTDTQYF.

The chain recombines TRBV20-1 with TRBJ1-1; D is unresolved. The CDR3 extends over 11 amino acids. V was clipped by 5 bases and J by 4 bases, with 8 bases between them. Germline CDR1 and CDR2: DFQATT and SNEGSKA (reference sequence). The CDR3 DNA follows: TGCAGTGCTGATGGGAGCACTGAAGCTTTCTTT. Residues: CSADGSTEAFF.

The chain has TRBV7-2 and TRBJ1-4; 9 bases line up with TRBD1. Germline loops: CDR1 SGHTA, CDR2 FQGNSA. V lost 5 bases and J lost 7; bases outside the gene matches: 5. The length of the CDR3 is 14 residues. CDR3 sequence reads: CASSIGGQGEKLFF. The CDR3 region has the DNA TGTGCCAGCAGCATCGGGGGACAGGGTGAAAAACTGTTTTTT.

The chain has TRBV2 and TRBJ1-1; a possible D gene is TRBD1 (6 bases). The CDR3 is 16 amino acids. Germline assignment: CDR1 SNHLY and CDR2 FYNNEI. Trimming left V 0 bases short and J 0 bases short, with 11 bases between. CDR3 sequence: CASSEAVGQMNTEAFF. As DNA, the CDR3 is TGTGCCAGCAGTGAAGCCGTCGGACAGATGAACACTGAAGCTTTCTTT.

V usage is TRBV6-1 and J usage is TRBJ1-1; D possibly corresponds to TRBD1 (5 bases). V was trimmed by 5 bases and J by 3 bases, leaving 13 bases between them. There are 14 residues in the CDR3. CDR1 and CDR2 from the germline V gene are MNHNS and SASEGT. The CDR3 here is CASSFQGSYTEAFF. CDR3 bases: TGTGCCAGCAGTTTTCAGGGTAGTTACACTGAAGCTTTCTTT.

This clonotype was seen at least ten times. The rearrangement links TRBV28 to TRBJ1-2; D is unresolved. The CDR3 consists of 14 residues. CDR1 is MDHEN and CDR2 is SYDVKM in the germline V gene. V lost 10 bases to trimming and J lost 2 bases, with 17 bases between them. The CDR3 sequence is CATRPPQANYGYTF. The CDR3 DNA reads TGTGCCACCCGTCCCCCCCAGGCAAACTATGGCTACACCTTC.

This clonotype has just a few counts. The chain carries TRBV9 and TRBJ2-2, with 9 bases fitting TRBD2. CDR3 length: 16 amino acids. J gave up 6 bases and V 4 bases, and 10 bases lay outside the gene matches. The germline V gene has CDR1 SGDLS and CDR2 YYNGEE. The CDR3: CASSPTGTSLAGELFF. The CDR3 region has the DNA TGTGCCAGCAGCCCCACCGGGACTAGCCTGGCCGGGGAGCTGTTTTTT.

At least ten counts were recorded for this clonotype. The chain recombines TRBV20-1 with TRBJ1-6; 9 nucleotides agree with TRBD1. V lost 0 bases and J lost 0; bases outside the gene matches: 18. Germline loops: CDR1 DFQATT, CDR2 SNEGSKA (reference sequence). CDR3 length: 22 residues. The CDR3 nucleotides are TGCAGTGCTAGAGATCTCAGCCGGGACAGGGATTTGCAGGGCTCCTATAATTCACCCCTCCACTTT. Its protein product is CSARDLSRDRDLQGSYNSPLHF.

Only a few counts were recorded for this clonotype. The rearrangement joins TRBV5-4 to TRBJ2-5, with D tentatively TRBD1 (6 bases). CDR1 and CDR2 from the germline V gene are SGHNT and YYREEE (reference sequence). The CDR3 has 14 residues. The V end was cut by 0 bases, the J end by 3 bases, with 9 bases between. CDR3 protein: CASSLEAGEETQYF. The DNA for the CDR3 is TGTGCCAGCAGCTTGGAGGCAGGGGAAGAGACCCAGTACTTC.

The chain joins TRBV5-5 to TRBJ2-1; D might be TRBD2 (6 bases). The CDR3 loop spans 18 amino acids. V lost 3 bases and J 5 bases, leaving 24 bases between the germline ends. Germline CDR1 reads SGHKS; CDR2 reads YYEKEE (reference sequence). CDR3 coding DNA: TGTGCCAGCAGCTCCCTTCCGCAGGGCGGTTGGAGGGACAATGAGCAGTTCTTC. Protein: CASSSLPQGGWRDNEQFF.

The genes are TRBV4-3 and TRBJ1-2, with 8 bases aligning to TRBD1. The V gene end was trimmed by 1 base and the J gene end by 4 bases; junction bases not matched to a gene: 8. Germline lookup yields CDR1 LGHNA and CDR2 YSLEER. There are 16 residues in the CDR3. The CDR3 here is CASSQAGDRRAYGYTF. As DNA, the CDR3 is TGCGCCAGCAGCCAAGCTGGGGACAGGAGGGCCTATGGCTACACCTTC.

The chain is built from TRBV29-1 and TRBJ1-2; D is unresolved. The germline V gene encodes CDR1 SQVTM and CDR2 ANQGSEA. The V gene lost 6 bases and the J gene lost 6 bases, with 20 bases spanning the gap. CDR3 length: 14 amino acids. The CDR3 DNA is TGCAGCGTCGCCCTCATGGTGCGCGGGGATGGCTACACCTTC. As protein: CSVALMVRGDGYTF.

This clonotype showed up many times. CDR3 amino acids: CASRQGSWTEAFF. CDR3 nucleotide sequence: TGTGCCAGCAGGCAGGGTTCTTGGACTGAAGCTTTCTTT. This sequence joins TRBV6-1 and TRBJ1-1; a possible D gene is TRBD1 (5 bases). CDR3 length equals 13 residues. Germline CDR1 is MNHNS and CDR2 is SASEGT. V was pared by 6 bases and J by 5 bases, with 13 bases between.

This clonotype was detected a few times. The V gene is TRBV20-1, the J gene TRBJ2-1; 9 positions agree with TRBD1. The length of the CDR3 is 16 residues. With V trimmed by 0 bases and J by 7 bases, 10 bases remained unmatched. Germline V gene data show CDR1 as DFQATT and CDR2 as SNEGSKA (reference sequence). CDR3 DNA sequence: TGCAGTGCTAGAGATATGAGGACAGGGGTGGTTAATGAGCAGTTCTTC. It specifies CSARDMRTGVVNEQFF.

This clonotype was observed many times. This chain joins TRBV24-1 and TRBJ2-1, with a tentative D call TRBD1 (5 bases). This CDR3 has 14 amino acids. The V gene's germline CDR1 is KGHDR and CDR2 SFDVKD. The V gene lost 9 bases and the J gene lost 4 bases, with 15 bases spanning the gap. The CDR3 is CATGDDKGYNEQFF. As DNA, the CDR3 is TGTGCCACCGGGGATGACAAGGGGTACAATGAGCAGTTCTTC.

The V call is TRBV6-9, the J call TRBJ2-5, with D perhaps TRBD1 (5 bases). V was cut by 4 bases and J by 2 bases, with 11 bases left in between. CDR1 and CDR2 from the germline V gene are MNHGY and SVAAGI. CDR3 size: 14 residues. CDR3: CASSLGVGQETQYF. For the CDR3, the DNA is TGTGCCAGCAGTTTAGGGGTAGGGCAAGAGACCCAGTACTTC.